The T cell receptor (beta chain) under discussion was sequenced for a study of cytomegalovirus exposure and HLA in healthy donors. The PCR contained 60 Vbeta and 13 Jbeta primers. Libraries were prepared by immunoSEQ multiplex PCR; TCRdb keeps only in-frame clonotypes and omits some of them. The sample holds some 140,000 clones, 60% to 85% seen once. General study points: Productive status was seen about 90% or about 30% of the time for most TCR beta V segments in an earlier analysis. In vitro, a few CMV-associated chains proved specific for CMV antigens. Presence/absence analyses assumed roughly uniform sequencing depth across donors, which may not hold.

The V gene's germline CDR1 is SGHDT and CDR2 YYEEEE. Deletions cut 3 bases from V and 7 bases from J, with 25 bases between. The CDR3 has 17 amino acids. This clone was observed a single time. The antigen is not known. This clonotype was obtained from a woman aged 40 to 50 in good health and CMV-seronegative. J is TRBJ1-1 and V is TRBV5-6, with TRBD1 as a possible D gene (6 bases). Sequenced input: PBMCs. CDR3 amino acids: CASSSYSLGDKRIEAFF. CDR3 in DNA: TGTGCCAGCAGCTCCTACAGTCTGGGGGACAAAAGGATTGAAGCTTTCTTT.